The 30 T cell receptor beta chains presented below share a single source sample, sequenced in a study of cytomegalovirus exposure and HLA in healthy donors. PCR primers comprised 60 Vbeta and 13 Jbeta primers. Here immunoSEQ multiplex PCR was the method, and the copy in TCRdb shows in-frame clones only, minus some. The sample lists 95,000 to 150,000 clones, 70% to 80% occurring once. The material sequenced was PBMCs. The source is a man between 35 and 55 years old in good health and CMV-seropositive.

This clone was found a few times. The CDR3 is CASSGLAGTNTGELFF. CDR3 in DNA: TGTGCCAGCAGCGGTCTGGCGGGGACGAACACCGGGGAGCTGTTTTTT. This chain links TRBV7-2 with TRBJ2-2; D might be TRBD2 (6 bases). Germline-derived CDR1 and CDR2 are SGHTA and FQGNSA. The CDR3 is 16 amino acids. The V gene lost 5 bases and the J gene lost 0 bases, with 13 bases spanning the gap.

The V and J genes are TRBV9 and TRBJ2-1, with D perhaps TRBD1 (6 bases). Trimming took 3 bases from V and 5 from J, leaving 21 bases between them. Germline CDR1 is SGDLS and CDR2 is YYNGEE. The CDR3 is 17 residues long. CDR3 protein: CASSGGQGRFSDNEQFF. The CDR3, as DNA: TGTGCCAGCAGCGGGGGACAAGGCCGATTCTCGGACAATGAGCAGTTCTTC. Using reference TRBV9 and TRBJ2-1 for the parts outside the CDR3, the full variable domain is DSGVTQTPKHLITATGQRVTLRCSPRSGDLSVYWYQQSLDQGLQFLIQYYNGEERAKGNILERFSAQQFPDLHSELNLSSLELGDSALYFCASSGGQGRFSDNEQFFGPGTRLTVL.

The gene calls are TRBV5-1 and TRBJ1-1; 7 positions agree with TRBD1. The germline gives CDR1 SGHRS, CDR2 YFSETQ. The ends lost 3 bases at V and 5 bases at J; junction bases unmatched: 7. The CDR3 length is 14 residues. CDR3 coding DNA: TGCGCCAGCAGCTATCAGGGGGGTCCGACTGAAGCTTTCTTT. It translates to CASSYQGGPTEAFF.

This clone was recorded once. The rearrangement joins TRBV6-1 to TRBJ1-4; 7 nucleotides agree with TRBD1. CDR3 length: 14 amino acids. The V segment lost 7 bases and the J segment 7 bases; nucleotides outside the gene matches: 9. The V gene's germline CDR1 is MNHNS and CDR2 SASEGT. CDR3 in amino acids: CASIRGGSGEKLFF. The CDR3 DNA reads as TGTGCCAGCATTCGAGGGGGCTCTGGTGAAAAACTGTTTTTT.

This sequence joins TRBV6-1 and TRBJ1-4; D is perhaps TRBD1 (5 bases). The CDR3 is 15 residues long. V shed 6 bases and J shed 0 bases, with 11 bases lying between them. In germline, CDR1 is MNHNS, CDR2 SASEGT. The CDR3 bases are TGTGCCAGCAGGAGAGACAGAGCAACTAATGAAAAACTGTTTTTT. Amino acid sequence: CASRRDRATNEKLFF.

The chain couples TRBV6-1 to TRBJ2-2, with D tentatively TRBD1 (5 bases). The length of the CDR3 is 17 residues. The V gene's germline CDR1 is MNHNS and CDR2 SASEGT. Trimming took 3 bases from V and 5 from J, leaving 19 bases between them. The CDR3, as DNA: TGTGCCAGCAGTGACCCAGGGTCTAGTAGACGGACCGGGGAGCTGTTTTTT. Protein: CASSDPGSSRRTGELFF.

The chain is built from TRBV11-2 and TRBJ2-7; D may be TRBD1 (6 bases). Germline CDR1 and CDR2: SGHAT and FQNNGV. The CDR3 has 13 residues. V dropped 3 bases and J dropped 5 bases, with 11 bases sitting between them. The CDR3 DNA reads as TGTGCCAGCAGCTTTGCGGACAGCAACGAGCAGTACTTC. Residues: CASSFADSNEQYF.

The V gene is TRBV7-2, the J gene TRBJ2-7; D perhaps matches TRBD1 (5 bases). The CDR3 runs to 14 residues. V was cut by 0 bases and J by 0 bases, with 6 bases left in between. Per the germline V gene, CDR1 is SGHTA and CDR2 is FQGNSA. The CDR3 DNA reads as TGTGCCAGCAGCTTAGCGGGGCTCTCCTACGAGCAGTACTTC. It translates to CASSLAGLSYEQYF. The full variable domain, rest sourced from reference TRBV7-2 and TRBJ2-7, is GAGVSQSPSNKVTEKGKDVELRCDPISGHTALYWYRQSLGQGLEFLIYFQGNSAPDKSGLPSDRFSAERTGGSVSTLTIQRTQQEDSAVYLCASSLAGLSYEQYFGPGTRLTVT.

CDR3 DNA: TGTGCCTGGACAAAGGGGCGCTTCTATGGCTACACCTTC. The encoded protein is CAWTKGRFYGYTF. The chain has TRBV30 and TRBJ1-2; maybe TRBD1 (5 bases). Germline V gene data show CDR1 as GTSNPN and CDR2 as SVGIG (reference sequence). This CDR3 is built from 13 residues. V lost 4 bases and J 4 bases, leaving 13 bases between the germline ends.

The genes are TRBV19 and TRBJ2-3; 9 bases are shared with TRBD2. CDR1 is LNHDA and CDR2 is SQIVND in the germline V gene (reference sequence). V lost 4 bases to trimming and J lost 4 bases; unmatched junction nucleotides: 3. The length of the CDR3 is 14 residues. The CDR3 loop is CASSRTSVADTQYF. For the CDR3, the DNA is TGTGCCAGTAGTAGGACTAGCGTCGCAGATACGCAGTATTTT.

The gene calls are TRBV5-4 and TRBJ2-7; TRBD2 agrees at 10 bases. This CDR3 spans 15 amino acids. Germline CDR1 is SGHNT and CDR2 is YYREEE (reference sequence). The ends lost 3 bases at V and 2 bases at J; junction bases unmatched: 5. The CDR3 DNA sequence: TGTGCCAGCAGCTACCCGGGACTAGCGCCCTACGAGCAGTACTTC. It codes for CASSYPGLAPYEQYF.

The rearrangement uses TRBV27 and TRBJ2-2; the match to TRBD1 covers 7 bases. Losses at the gene ends were 8 bases for V and 2 bases for J; bases not matched to a gene: 11. The germline V gene encodes CDR1 MNHEY and CDR2 SMNVEV (reference sequence). The CDR3 is made up of 16 amino acids. CDR3 loop: CASLPRGQANTGELFF. DNA of the CDR3: TGTGCCAGCCTCCCCCGCGGACAGGCCAACACCGGGGAGCTGTTTTTT.

This clone was counted once. V and J are TRBV6-5 and TRBJ1-2, with D perhaps TRBD1 (5 bases). Trimming left V 6 bases short and J 2 bases short, with 7 bases between. The length of the CDR3 is 12 residues. Germline V gives CDR1 MNHEY, CDR2 SVGAGI. The CDR3 loop is CASRGENYGYTF. The CDR3 nucleotides are TGTGCCAGCAGAGGGGAAAACTATGGCTACACCTTC.

This chain joins TRBV7-8 and TRBJ2-7, with D tentatively TRBD2 (5 bases). Germline values: CDR1 SGHVS, CDR2 FQNEAQ. The CDR3 consists of 15 residues. The germline V and J ends were trimmed by 1 base and 2 bases, with 12 bases remaining between them. The CDR3 here is CASSLELTRAYEQYF. The CDR3 DNA sequence: TGTGCCAGCAGCTTAGAACTCACTAGAGCCTACGAGCAGTACTTC.

The V gene is TRBV5-1, the J gene TRBJ2-1, with 7 bases that match TRBD1. The length of the CDR3 is 15 residues. The germline V gene has CDR1 SGHRS and CDR2 YFSETQ. V lost 0 bases to trimming and J lost 4 bases; unmatched junction nucleotides: 4. The CDR3 DNA reads as TGCGCCAGCAGCTTGGTGACAGGGTTTTACAATGAGCAGTTCTTC. The encoded protein is CASSLVTGFYNEQFF.

The CDR3 nucleotides read TGTGCCAGCACCTCTAATACGGGGGGTAGAGAGACCCAGTACTTC. This sequence encodes CASTSNTGGRETQYF. The rearrangement uses TRBV28 and TRBJ2-5; 7 bases agree with TRBD2. In germline, CDR1 is MDHEN, CDR2 SYDVKM. CDR3 length equals 15 residues. V was clipped by 7 bases and J by 4 bases; unmatched bases: 12.

This rearrangement joins TRBV2 to TRBJ1-5, with a weak D call TRBD1 (5 bases). Trimming pared 5 bases from V and 1 base from J, leaving 9 bases between. The CDR3 loop spans 14 amino acids. Germline values: CDR1 SNHLY, CDR2 FYNNEI. CDR3 amino acids: CASSNQGSNQPQHF. As DNA, the CDR3 is TGTGCCAGCAGTAACCAGGGAAGCAATCAGCCCCAGCATTTT.

The chain uses TRBV5-1 and TRBJ1-4; TRBD1 is a possible D gene (5 bases). The CDR3 is made up of 14 amino acids. V was trimmed by 5 bases and J by 0 bases, leaving 8 bases between them. From germline, CDR1 is SGHRS and CDR2 YFSETQ. CDR3 bases: TGCGCCAGCAGAAAGGGGCCAACTAATGAAAAACTGTTTTTT. Protein product: CASRKGPTNEKLFF. The whole variable domain, filled in from reference TRBV5-1 and TRBJ1-4, reads KAGVTQTPRYLIKTRGQQVTLSCSPISGHRSVSWYQQTPGQGLQFLFEYFSETQRNKGNFPGRFSGRQFSNSRSEMNVSTLELGDSALYLCASRKGPTNEKLFFGSGTQLSVL.

The V gene is TRBV29-1, the J gene TRBJ2-5; TRBD2 agrees at 12 bases. This CDR3 comprises 15 residues. Germline CDR1 and CDR2: SQVTM and ANQGSEA. V was clipped by 4 bases and J by 2 bases; unmatched bases: 5. In DNA, the CDR3 is TGCAGCGTTGGACTAGCGGGAGTGTTTCAAGAGACCCAGTACTTC. It encodes CSVGLAGVFQETQYF.

This clone was seen only a few times. The rearrangement links TRBV9 to TRBJ1-6; D is ambiguous. CDR3 length: 16 amino acids. V lost 0 bases and J lost 4, with 11 bases in between. Germline CDR1 SGDLS, CDR2 YYNGEE. The CDR3 is CASSVDSRTYNSPLHF. CDR3 DNA sequence: TGTGCCAGCAGCGTAGACAGTAGAACGTATAATTCACCCCTCCACTTT.

CDR3: CASSRDRYNEQFF. CDR3 coding DNA: TGTGCCAGCAGCCGTGACAGGTACAATGAGCAGTTCTTC. The genes are TRBV4-2 and TRBJ2-1; D is perhaps TRBD1 (6 bases). V dropped 4 bases and J dropped 4 bases, with 8 bases sitting between them. In germline, CDR1 is LGHNA, CDR2 YNFKEQ. The CDR3 loop spans 13 amino acids.

This clone has more than one count but fewer than ten. The gene calls are TRBV4-2 and TRBJ2-3; TRBD2 matches 15 bases. This CDR3 spans 18 amino acids. The J segment lost 0 bases and the V segment lost 4 bases, leaving 5 bases of the junction unmatched. Germline V gene data show CDR1 as LGHNA and CDR2 as YNFKEQ. CDR3 amino acids: CASSPGLAGGPSTDTQYF. CDR3 in DNA: TGTGCCAGCAGCCCCGGACTAGCGGGGGGGCCGAGCACAGATACGCAGTATTTT.

The chain couples TRBV9 to TRBJ2-1; possibly TRBD2 for D (5 bases). Per the germline V gene, CDR1 is SGDLS and CDR2 is YYNGEE. Trimming took off 2 bases at V and 3 bases at J, with 9 bases between the two ends. The CDR3 consists of 14 residues. CDR3 sequence: CASSVEGLYNEQFF. CDR3 in DNA: TGTGCCAGCAGCGTCGAGGGTCTCTACAATGAGCAGTTCTTC.

The V gene is TRBV9, the J gene TRBJ2-2; TRBD2 matches 12 bases. V was clipped by 1 base and J by 8 bases; unmatched bases: 6. CDR3 size: 16 residues. The germline V gene has CDR1 SGDLS and CDR2 YYNGEE. CDR3 in amino acids: CASSVLLAGGEGELFF. The CDR3 nucleotides read TGTGCCAGCAGCGTATTACTAGCGGGGGGAGAGGGGGAGCTGTTTTTT. Supplemented by reference TRBV9 and TRBJ2-2, the full variable domain reads DSGVTQTPKHLITATGQRVTLRCSPRSGDLSVYWYQQSLDQGLQFLIQYYNGEERAKGNILERFSAQQFPDLHSELNLSSLELGDSALYFCASSVLLAGGEGELFFGEGSRLTVL.

V and J are TRBV10-1 and TRBJ2-7; a possible D gene is TRBD1 (6 bases). Germline loops: CDR1 WNHNN, CDR2 SYGVQD (reference sequence). V dropped 11 bases and J dropped 3 bases, with 17 bases sitting between them. The CDR3 has 13 amino acids. CDR3 in amino acids: CARNTKTGYEQYF. CDR3 nucleotide sequence: TGCGCCCGGAACACGAAGACAGGCTACGAGCAGTACTTC.

The V gene is TRBV6-6, the J gene TRBJ1-2; tentative D call: TRBD1 (5 bases). Trimming shortened V by 7 bases and J by 4 bases, and 16 bases separated the two germline ends. Germline V gene data show CDR1 as MNHNY and CDR2 as SVGAGI (reference sequence). The CDR3 spans 14 residues. Here the CDR3 reads CASTSRPGGYGYTF. DNA for the CDR3: TGTGCCAGCACCAGTAGGCCGGGGGGCTATGGCTACACCTTC.

This chain's CDR3 is CASSLGTGGTLYF. The CDR3 DNA sequence: TGTGCCAGCAGTTTGGGGACAGGGGGAACCCTGTACTTC. This chain joins TRBV6-5 and TRBJ2-7; 11 bases are a match to TRBD1. The CDR3 has 13 residues. From germline, CDR1 is MNHEY and CDR2 SVGAGI. J gave up 12 bases and V 4 bases, and 8 bases lay outside the gene matches.

The J gene is TRBJ1-3, the V gene TRBV6-1; D perhaps matches TRBD1 (6 bases). Trimming left V 3 bases short and J 7 bases short, with 13 bases between. This CDR3 is built from 14 residues. Germline CDR1 reads MNHNS; CDR2 reads SASEGT. The CDR3 region has the DNA TGTGCCAGCAGTGAGTCCAGGGGCGGGAACACCATATATTTT. Protein product: CASSESRGGNTIYF.

V usage is TRBV7-9 and J usage is TRBJ1-2, with 7 nucleotides matching TRBD1. The CDR3 has 13 residues. V shed 5 bases and J 8 bases; nucleotides not matched to a gene: 8. CDR1 is SEHNR, CDR2 FQNEAQ, per germline (reference sequence). The CDR3 bases are TGTGCCAGCAGCGTCGACAGGGTTGGCGGCTACACCTTC. This encodes CASSVDRVGGYTF. The variable domain in full, with the rest retrieved from reference TRBV7-9 and TRBJ1-2, is DTGVSQNPRHKITKRGQNVTFRCDPISEHNRLYWYRQTLGQGPEFLTYFQNEAQLEKSRLLSDRFSAERPKGSFSTLEIQRTEQGDSAMYLCASSVDRVGGYTFGSGTRLTVV.

The chain combines TRBV4-1 with TRBJ1-2; TRBD1 matches at 8 bases. Trimming took 3 bases from V and 5 from J; bases not matched to a gene: 11. The CDR3 has 16 residues. The V gene's germline CDR1 is MGHRA and CDR2 YSYEKL. DNA for the CDR3: TGCGCCAGCAGCCAGGACGGACAGGGTGGTTGGTATGGCTACACCTTC. Translated, it gives CASSQDGQGGWYGYTF.